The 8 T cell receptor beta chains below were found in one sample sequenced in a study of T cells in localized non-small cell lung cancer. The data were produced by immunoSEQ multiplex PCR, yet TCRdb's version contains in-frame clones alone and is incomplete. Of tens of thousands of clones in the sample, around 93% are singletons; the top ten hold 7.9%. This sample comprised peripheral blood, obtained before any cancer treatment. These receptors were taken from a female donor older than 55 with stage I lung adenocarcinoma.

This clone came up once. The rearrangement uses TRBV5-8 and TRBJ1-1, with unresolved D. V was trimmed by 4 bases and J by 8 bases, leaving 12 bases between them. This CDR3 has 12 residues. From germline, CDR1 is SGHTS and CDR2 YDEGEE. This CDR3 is CASSVELAEAFF. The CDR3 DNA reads TGTGCCAGCAGCGTGGAGTTAGCAGAAGCTTTCTTT.

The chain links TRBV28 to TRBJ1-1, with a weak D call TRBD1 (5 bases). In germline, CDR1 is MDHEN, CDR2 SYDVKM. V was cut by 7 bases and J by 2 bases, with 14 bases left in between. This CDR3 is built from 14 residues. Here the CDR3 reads CASTPGQPNTEAFF. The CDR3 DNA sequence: TGTGCCAGCACCCCGGGGCAACCAAACACTGAAGCTTTCTTT.

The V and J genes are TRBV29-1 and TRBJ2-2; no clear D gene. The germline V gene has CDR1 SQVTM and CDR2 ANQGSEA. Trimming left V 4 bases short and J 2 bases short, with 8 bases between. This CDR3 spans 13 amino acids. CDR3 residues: CSVVWVNTGELFF. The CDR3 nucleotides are TGCAGCGTTGTATGGGTTAACACCGGGGAGCTGTTTTTT.

In DNA, the CDR3 is TGTGCCAGCAGCTTGTTGGGGTTCGATGATACGCAGTATTTT. Translation: CASSLLGFDDTQYF. V and J are TRBV5-6 and TRBJ2-3; D ambiguous. Germline assignment: CDR1 SGHDT and CDR2 YYEEEE. V was cut by 1 base and J by 6 bases, with 12 bases left in between. CDR3 length: 14 amino acids. The whole variable domain, filled in from reference TRBV5-6 and TRBJ2-3, reads DAGVTQSPTHLIKTRGQQVTLRCSPKSGHDTVSWYQQALGQGPQFIFQYYEEEERQRGNFPDRFSGHQFPNYSSELNVNALLLGDSALYLCASSLLGFDDTQYFGPGTRLTVL.

The CDR3 region is CASSPGQGLSGNTIYF. CDR3 in DNA: TGTGCCAGCAGCCCTGGCCAGGGTCTCTCTGGAAACACCATATATTTT. The chain links TRBV9 to TRBJ1-3, with D tentatively TRBD1 (5 bases). Germline lookup yields CDR1 SGDLS and CDR2 YYNGEE. CDR3 size: 16 residues. Deletions cut 4 bases from V and 0 bases from J, with 14 bases between. The whole variable domain, filled in from reference TRBV9 and TRBJ1-3, reads DSGVTQTPKHLITATGQRVTLRCSPRSGDLSVYWYQQSLDQGLQFLIQYYNGEERAKGNILERFSAQQFPDLHSELNLSSLELGDSALYFCASSPGQGLSGNTIYFGEGSWLTVV.

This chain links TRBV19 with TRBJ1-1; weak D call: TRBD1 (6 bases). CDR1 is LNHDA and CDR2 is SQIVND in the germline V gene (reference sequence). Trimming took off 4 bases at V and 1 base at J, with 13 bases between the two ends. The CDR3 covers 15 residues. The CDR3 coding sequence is TGTGCCAGTAGTACTCGGGACACTACGAACACTGAAGCTTTCTTT. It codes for CASSTRDTTNTEAFF. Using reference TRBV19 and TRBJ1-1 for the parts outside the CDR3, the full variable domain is DGGITQSPKYLFRKEGQNVTLSCEQNLNHDAMYWYRQDPGQGLRLIYYSQIVNDFQKGDIAEGYSVSREKKESFPLTVTSAQKNPTAFYLCASSTRDTTNTEAFFGQGTRLTVV.

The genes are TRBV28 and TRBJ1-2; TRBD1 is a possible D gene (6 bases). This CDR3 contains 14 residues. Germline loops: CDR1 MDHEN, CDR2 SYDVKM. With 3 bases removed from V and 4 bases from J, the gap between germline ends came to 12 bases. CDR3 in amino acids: CASSFHDRRYGYTF. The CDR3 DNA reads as TGTGCCAGCAGTTTCCACGACAGGCGCTATGGCTACACCTTC.

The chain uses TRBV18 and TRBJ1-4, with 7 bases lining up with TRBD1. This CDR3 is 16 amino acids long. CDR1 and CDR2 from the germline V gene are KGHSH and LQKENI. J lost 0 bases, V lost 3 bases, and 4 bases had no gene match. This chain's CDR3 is CASSPTGPTTNEKLFF. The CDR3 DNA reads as TGTGCCAGCTCACCGACAGGGCCTACAACTAATGAAAAACTGTTTTTT.